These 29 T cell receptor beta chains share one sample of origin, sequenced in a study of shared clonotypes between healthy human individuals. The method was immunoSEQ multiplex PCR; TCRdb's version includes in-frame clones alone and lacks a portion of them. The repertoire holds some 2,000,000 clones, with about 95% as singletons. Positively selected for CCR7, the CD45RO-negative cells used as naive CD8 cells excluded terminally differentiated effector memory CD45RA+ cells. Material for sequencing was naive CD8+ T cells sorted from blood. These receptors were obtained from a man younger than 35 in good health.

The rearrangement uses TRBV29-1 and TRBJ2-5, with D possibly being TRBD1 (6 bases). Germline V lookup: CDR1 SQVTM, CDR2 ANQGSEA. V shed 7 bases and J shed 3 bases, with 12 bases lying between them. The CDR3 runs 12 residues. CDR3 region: CSALTGEETQYF. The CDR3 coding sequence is TGCAGCGCCCTGACAGGAGAAGAGACCCAGTACTTC.

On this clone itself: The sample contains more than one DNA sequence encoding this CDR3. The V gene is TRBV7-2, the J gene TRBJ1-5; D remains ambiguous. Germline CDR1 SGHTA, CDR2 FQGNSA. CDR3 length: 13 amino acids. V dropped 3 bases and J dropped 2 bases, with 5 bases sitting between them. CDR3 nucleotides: TGTGCCAGCAGCTTCGGAGGCAATCAGCCCCAGCATTTT. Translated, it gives CASSFGGNQPQHF.

DNA for the CDR3: TGCACAACAGGGGGTTCGACTGAAGCTTTCTTT. Translating it yields CTTGGSTEAFF. This rearrangement joins TRBV20-1 to TRBJ1-1, with 8 bases identical to TRBD1. The CDR3 has 11 residues. Germline V gives CDR1 DFQATT, CDR2 SNEGSKA (reference sequence).

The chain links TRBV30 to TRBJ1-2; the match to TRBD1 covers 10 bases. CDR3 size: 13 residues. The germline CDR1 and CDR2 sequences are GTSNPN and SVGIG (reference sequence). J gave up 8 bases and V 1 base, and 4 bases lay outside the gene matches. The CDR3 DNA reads TGTGCCTGGAGTGGACAGGGGGCGCCCGGCTACACCTTC. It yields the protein CAWSGQGAPGYTF.

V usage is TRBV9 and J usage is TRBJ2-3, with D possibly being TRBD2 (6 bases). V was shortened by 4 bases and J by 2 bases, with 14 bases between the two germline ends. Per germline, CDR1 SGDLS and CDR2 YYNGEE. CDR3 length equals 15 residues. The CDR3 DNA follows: TGTGCCAGCAGCCCCGGGACTTGGAACACAGATACGCAGTATTTT. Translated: CASSPGTWNTDTQYF.

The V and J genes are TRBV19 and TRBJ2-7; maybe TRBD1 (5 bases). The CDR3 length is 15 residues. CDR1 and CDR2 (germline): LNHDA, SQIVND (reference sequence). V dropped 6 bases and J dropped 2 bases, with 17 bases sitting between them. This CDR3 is CASSPLRGGTYEQYF. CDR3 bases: TGTGCCAGTAGCCCTCTAAGGGGCGGAACCTACGAGCAGTACTTC.

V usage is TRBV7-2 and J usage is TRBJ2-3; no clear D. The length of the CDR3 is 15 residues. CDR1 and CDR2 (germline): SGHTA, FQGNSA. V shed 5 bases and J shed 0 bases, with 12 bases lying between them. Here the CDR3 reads CASSPLDSSTDTQYF. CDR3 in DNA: TGTGCCAGCAGCCCCCTAGATTCTAGCACAGATACGCAGTATTTT.

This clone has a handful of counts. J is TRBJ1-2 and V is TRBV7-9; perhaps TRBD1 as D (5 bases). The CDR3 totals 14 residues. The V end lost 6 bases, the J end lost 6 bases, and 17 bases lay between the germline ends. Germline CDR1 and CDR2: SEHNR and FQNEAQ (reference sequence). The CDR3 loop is CASSTSGGANGYTF. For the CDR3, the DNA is TGTGCCAGCAGTACCAGCGGGGGAGCGAATGGCTACACCTTC.

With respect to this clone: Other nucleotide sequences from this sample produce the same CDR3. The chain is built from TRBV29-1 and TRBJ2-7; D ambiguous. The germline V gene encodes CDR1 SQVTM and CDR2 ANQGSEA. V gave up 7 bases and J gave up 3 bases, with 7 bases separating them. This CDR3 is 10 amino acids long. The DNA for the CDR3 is TGCAGCGCACTCGGCTACGAGCAGTACTTC. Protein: CSALGYEQYF.

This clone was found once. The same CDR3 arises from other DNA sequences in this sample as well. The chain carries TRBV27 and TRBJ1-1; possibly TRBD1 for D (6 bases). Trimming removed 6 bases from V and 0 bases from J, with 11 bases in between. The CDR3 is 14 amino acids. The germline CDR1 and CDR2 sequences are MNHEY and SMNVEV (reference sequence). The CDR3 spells CASSPGTLNTEAFF. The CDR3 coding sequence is TGTGCCAGCAGCCCCGGGACACTGAACACTGAAGCTTTCTTT.

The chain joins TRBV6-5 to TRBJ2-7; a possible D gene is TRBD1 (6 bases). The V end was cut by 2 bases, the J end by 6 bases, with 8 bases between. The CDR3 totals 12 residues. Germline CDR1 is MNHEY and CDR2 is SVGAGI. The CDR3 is CASSYRRGEQYF. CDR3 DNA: TGTGCCAGCAGTTACCGCAGGGGCGAGCAGTACTTC.

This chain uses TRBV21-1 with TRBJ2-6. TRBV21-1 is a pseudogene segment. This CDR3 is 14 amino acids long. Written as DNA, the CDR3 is TGTGCCAGCAGCTCAAAACGTGGGGCCAACGTCCTGACTTTC. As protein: CASSSKRGANVLTF.

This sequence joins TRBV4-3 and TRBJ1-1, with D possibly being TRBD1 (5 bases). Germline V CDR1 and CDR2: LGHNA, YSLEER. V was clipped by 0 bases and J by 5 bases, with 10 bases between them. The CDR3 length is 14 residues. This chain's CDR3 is CASSQDQGKTEAFF. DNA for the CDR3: TGCGCCAGCAGCCAAGATCAGGGAAAGACTGAAGCTTTCTTT.

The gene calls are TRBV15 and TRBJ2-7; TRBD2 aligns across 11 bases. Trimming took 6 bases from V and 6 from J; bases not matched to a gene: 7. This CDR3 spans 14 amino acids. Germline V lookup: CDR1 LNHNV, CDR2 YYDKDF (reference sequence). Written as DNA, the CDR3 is TGTGCCACCAGTATAGCGGGAGGGGTTGGCGAGCAGTACTTC. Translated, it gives CATSIAGGVGEQYF.

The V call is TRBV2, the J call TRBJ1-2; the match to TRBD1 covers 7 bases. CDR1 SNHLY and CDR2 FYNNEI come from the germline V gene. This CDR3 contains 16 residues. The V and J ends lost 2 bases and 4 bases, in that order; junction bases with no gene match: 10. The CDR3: CASSETRQGEIYGYTF. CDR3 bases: TGTGCCAGCAGTGAAACCCGACAGGGCGAGATCTATGGCTACACCTTC.

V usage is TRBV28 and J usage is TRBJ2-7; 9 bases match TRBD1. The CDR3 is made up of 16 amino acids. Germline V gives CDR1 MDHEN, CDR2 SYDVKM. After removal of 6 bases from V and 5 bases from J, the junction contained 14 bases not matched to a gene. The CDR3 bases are TGTGCCAGCAGCCTGACCCTGGGGACAGGGTCCCACGAGCAGTACTTC. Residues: CASSLTLGTGSHEQYF.

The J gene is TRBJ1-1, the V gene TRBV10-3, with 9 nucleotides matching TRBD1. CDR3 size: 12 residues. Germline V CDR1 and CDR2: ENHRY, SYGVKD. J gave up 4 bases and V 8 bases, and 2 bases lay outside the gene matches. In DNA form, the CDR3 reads TGTGCCATCGGGACAGGGCTCACTGAAGCTTTCTTT. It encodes CAIGTGLTEAFF.

DNA of the CDR3: TGCGCCAGCAGCCAATGGGTTGAGGGGGCTGGGGATACGCAGTATTTT. Amino acids: CASSQWVEGAGDTQYF. The gene calls are TRBV4-1 and TRBJ2-3; TRBD1 agrees at 7 bases. The V segment lost 2 bases and the J segment 6 bases; nucleotides outside the gene matches: 11. The germline CDR1 and CDR2 sequences are MGHRA and YSYEKL. This CDR3 region has 16 residues.

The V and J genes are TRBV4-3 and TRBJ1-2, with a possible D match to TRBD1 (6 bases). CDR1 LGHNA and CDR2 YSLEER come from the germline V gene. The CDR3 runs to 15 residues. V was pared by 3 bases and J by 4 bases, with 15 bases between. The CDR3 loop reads CASSQGGLAVYGYTF. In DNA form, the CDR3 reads TGCGCCAGCAGCCAGGGGGGGCTGGCGGTCTATGGCTACACCTTC.

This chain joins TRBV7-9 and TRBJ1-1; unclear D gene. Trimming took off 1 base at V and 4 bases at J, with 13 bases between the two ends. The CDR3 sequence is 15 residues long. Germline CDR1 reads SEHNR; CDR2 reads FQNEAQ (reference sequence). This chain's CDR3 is CASSLGPAGGTEAFF. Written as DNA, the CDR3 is TGTGCCAGCAGCTTAGGACCCGCAGGTGGCACTGAAGCTTTCTTT.

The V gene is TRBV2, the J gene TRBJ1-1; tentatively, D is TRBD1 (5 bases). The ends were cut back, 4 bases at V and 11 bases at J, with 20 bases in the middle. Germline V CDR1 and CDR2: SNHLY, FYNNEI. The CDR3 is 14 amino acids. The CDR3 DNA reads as TGTGCCAGCAGTGTTTCCGTGGGGGAGATGAGGGCTTTCTTT. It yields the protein CASSVSVGEMRAFF.

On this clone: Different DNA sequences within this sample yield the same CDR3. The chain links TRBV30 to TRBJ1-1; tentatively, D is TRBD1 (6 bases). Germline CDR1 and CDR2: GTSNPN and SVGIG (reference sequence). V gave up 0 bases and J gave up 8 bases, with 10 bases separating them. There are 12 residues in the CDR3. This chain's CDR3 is CAWSVGGAEAFF. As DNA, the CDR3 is TGTGCCTGGAGTGTTGGGGGCGCCGAAGCTTTCTTT.

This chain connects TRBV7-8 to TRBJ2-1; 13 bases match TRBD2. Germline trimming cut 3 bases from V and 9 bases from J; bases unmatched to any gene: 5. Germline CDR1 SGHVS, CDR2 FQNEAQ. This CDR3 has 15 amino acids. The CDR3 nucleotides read TGTGCCAGCAGCTTGGAAACTAGCGGGGGGGCTGAGCAGTTCTTC. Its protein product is CASSLETSGGAEQFF.

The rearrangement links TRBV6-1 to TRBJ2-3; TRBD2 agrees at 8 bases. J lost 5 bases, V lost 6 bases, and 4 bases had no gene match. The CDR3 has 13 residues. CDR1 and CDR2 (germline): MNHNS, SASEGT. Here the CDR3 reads CASSRGGGDTQYF. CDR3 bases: TGTGCCAGCAGCCGGGGGGGCGGAGATACGCAGTATTTT.

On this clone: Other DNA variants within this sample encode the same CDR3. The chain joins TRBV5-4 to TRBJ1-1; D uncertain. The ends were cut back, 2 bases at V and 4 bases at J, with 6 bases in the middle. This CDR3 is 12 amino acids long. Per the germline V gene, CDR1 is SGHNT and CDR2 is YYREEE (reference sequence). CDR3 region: CASSFGVTEAFF. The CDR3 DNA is TGTGCCAGCAGCTTCGGGGTCACTGAAGCTTTCTTT.

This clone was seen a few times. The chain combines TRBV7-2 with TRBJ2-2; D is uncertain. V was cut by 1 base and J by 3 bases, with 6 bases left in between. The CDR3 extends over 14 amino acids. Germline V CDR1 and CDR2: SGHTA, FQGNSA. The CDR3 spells CASSLDSYTGELFF. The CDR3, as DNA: TGTGCCAGCAGCTTAGATTCGTACACCGGGGAGCTGTTTTTT. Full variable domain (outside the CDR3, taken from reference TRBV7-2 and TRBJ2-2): GAGVSQSPSNKVTEKGKDVELRCDPISGHTALYWYRQSLGQGLEFLIYFQGNSAPDKSGLPSDRFSAERTGGSVSTLTIQRTQQEDSAVYLCASSLDSYTGELFFGEGSRLTVL.

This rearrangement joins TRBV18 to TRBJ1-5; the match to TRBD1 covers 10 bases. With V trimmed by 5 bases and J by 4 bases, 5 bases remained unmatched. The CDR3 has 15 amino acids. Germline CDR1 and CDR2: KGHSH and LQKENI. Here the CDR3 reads CASSMGQGLNQPQHF. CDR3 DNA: TGTGCCAGCTCAATGGGACAGGGGTTGAATCAGCCCCAGCATTTT.

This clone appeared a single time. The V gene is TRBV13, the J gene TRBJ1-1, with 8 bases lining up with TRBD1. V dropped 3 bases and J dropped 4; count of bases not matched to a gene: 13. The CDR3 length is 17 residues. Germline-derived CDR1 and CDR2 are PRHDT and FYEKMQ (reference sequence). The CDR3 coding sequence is TGTGCCAGCAGCTTTCTAGGAGTACAGGGGGTGTCCACTGAAGCTTTCTTT. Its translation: CASSFLGVQGVSTEAFF.

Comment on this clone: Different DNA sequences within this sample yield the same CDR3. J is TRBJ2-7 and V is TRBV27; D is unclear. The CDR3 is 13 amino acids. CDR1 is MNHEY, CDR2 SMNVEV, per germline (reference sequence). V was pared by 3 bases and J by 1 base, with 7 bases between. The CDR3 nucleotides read TGTGCCAGCAGTTTTAGGGATTCCTACGAGCAGTACTTC. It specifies CASSFRDSYEQYF.